Below, one TCR beta chain is given with its context. The data derive from a study of blood T cell repertoires in COVID-19. Study-wide background: Acute and convalescent COVID-19 specimens originated in the United States, Italy and Spain.

In the source study's methods: Amplification of reference gene primers provided the estimated nucleated cell counts. Libraries were prepared by immunoSEQ multiplex PCR; TCRdb keeps only in-frame clonotypes and omits some of them. The V and J calls and the clone size are those of that table, but D and trimming were determined from the DNA. The sample carries over 70,000 clones, over 60% recorded once. Germline V gives CDR1 SGHDT, CDR2 YYEEEE. The CDR3 is 16 amino acids. Trimming at V came to 4 bases and at J to 1 base, leaving 8 bases not matched to a gene. Material: peripheral blood. The sequence derives from a man between 65 and 80 years old with acute or convalescent COVID-19. The chain joins TRBV5-6 to TRBJ2-5, with 9 bases identical to TRBD1. The CDR3 DNA follows: TGTGCCAGCAGCCGCCCGGGACAGGGAGTCCAAGAGACCCAGTACTTC. It specifies CASSRPGQGVQETQYF.